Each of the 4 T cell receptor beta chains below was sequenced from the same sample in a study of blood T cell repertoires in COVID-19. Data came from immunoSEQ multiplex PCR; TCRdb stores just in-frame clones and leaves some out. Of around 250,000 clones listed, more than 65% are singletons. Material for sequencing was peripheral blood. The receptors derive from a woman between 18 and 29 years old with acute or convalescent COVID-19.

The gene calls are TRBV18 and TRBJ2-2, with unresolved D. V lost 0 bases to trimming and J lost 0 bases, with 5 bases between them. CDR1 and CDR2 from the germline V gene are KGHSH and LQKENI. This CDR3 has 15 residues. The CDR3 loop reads CASSPPAANTGELFF. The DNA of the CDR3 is TGTGCCAGCTCACCACCGGCGGCGAACACCGGGGAGCTGTTTTTT.

CDR3 nucleotides: TGTGCCAGCAGCCCCGACAGGGCCTATGGCTACACCTTC. Protein product: CASSPDRAYGYTF. The chain employs TRBV5-6 and TRBJ1-2; 7 bases align to TRBD1. CDR1 is SGHDT and CDR2 is YYEEEE in the germline V gene. The CDR3 is 13 amino acids. The J segment lost 4 bases and the V segment lost 4 bases, leaving 4 bases of the junction unmatched.

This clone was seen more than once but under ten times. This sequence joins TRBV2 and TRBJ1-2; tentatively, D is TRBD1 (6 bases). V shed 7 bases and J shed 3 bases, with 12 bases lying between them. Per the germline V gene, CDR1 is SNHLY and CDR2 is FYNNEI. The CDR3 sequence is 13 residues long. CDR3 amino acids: CASNREGDYGYTF. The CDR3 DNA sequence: TGTGCCAGCAACCGGGAGGGGGACTATGGCTACACCTTC.

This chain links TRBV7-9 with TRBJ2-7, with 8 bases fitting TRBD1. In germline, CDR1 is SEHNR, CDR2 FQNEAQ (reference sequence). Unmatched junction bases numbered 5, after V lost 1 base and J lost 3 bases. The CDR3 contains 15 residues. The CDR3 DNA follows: TGTGCCAGCAGCTTAGTAGGCAGGGGGCTCTACGAGCAGTACTTC. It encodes CASSLVGRGLYEQYF.